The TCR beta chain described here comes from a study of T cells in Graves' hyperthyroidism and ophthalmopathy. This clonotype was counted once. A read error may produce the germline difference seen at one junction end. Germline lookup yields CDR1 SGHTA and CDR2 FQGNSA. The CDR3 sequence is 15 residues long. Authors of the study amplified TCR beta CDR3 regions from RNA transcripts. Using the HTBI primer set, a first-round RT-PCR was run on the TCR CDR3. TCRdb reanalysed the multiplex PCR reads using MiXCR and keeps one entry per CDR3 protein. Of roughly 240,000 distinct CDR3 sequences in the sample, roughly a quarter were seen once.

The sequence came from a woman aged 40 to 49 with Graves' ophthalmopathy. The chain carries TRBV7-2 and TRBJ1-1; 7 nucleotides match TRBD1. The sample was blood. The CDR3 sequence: CASSLKGGWNTEALF. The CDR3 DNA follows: TGTGCCAGCAGCTTAAAAGGGGGCTGGAACACTGAAGCTCTCTTT.